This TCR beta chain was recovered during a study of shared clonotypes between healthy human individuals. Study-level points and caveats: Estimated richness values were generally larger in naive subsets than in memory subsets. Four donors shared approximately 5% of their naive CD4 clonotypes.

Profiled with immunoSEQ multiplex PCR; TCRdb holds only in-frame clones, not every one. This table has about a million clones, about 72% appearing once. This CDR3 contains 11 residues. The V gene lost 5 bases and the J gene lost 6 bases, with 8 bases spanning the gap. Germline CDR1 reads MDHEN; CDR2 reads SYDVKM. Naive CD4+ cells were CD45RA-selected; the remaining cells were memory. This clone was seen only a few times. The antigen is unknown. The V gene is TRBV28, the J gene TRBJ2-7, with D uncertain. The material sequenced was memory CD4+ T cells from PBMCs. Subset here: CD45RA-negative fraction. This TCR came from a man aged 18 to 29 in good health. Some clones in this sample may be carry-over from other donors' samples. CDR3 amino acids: CASSRVGEQYF. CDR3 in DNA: TGTGCCAGCAGTCGGGTCGGCGAGCAGTACTTC.